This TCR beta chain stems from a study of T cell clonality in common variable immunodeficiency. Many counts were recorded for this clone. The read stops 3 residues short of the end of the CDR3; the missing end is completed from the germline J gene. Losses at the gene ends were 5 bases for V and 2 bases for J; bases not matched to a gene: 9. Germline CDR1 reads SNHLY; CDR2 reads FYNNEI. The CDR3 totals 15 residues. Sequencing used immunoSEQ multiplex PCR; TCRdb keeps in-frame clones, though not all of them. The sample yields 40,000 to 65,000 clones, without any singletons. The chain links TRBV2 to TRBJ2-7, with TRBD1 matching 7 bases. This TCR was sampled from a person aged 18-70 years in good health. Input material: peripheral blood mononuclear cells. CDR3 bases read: TGTGCCAGCAGTCGACAGGGAATGCTCCCCTACGAG. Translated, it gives CASSRQGMLPYE. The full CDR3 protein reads CASSRQGMLPYEQYF.